Listed below are T cell receptor beta chains from one sample, sequenced in a study of vaccination effects on CD4 cells after COVID-19. Their cognate antigens are unknown. Repertoires were generated with immunoSEQ multiplex PCR, while TCRdb's copy carries only in-frame clones and drops some. Among approximately 29,000 clones, around two thirds were seen once, and the ten largest hold under 15%. Source: CD4+ T cells from PBMCs cultured without peptide, taken after COVID-19 vaccination. The receptors come from a human donor who received a COVID-19 vaccine. Both conserved end residues are part of each CDR3. The order of the fields is J gene, D gene, clone size, V gene, CDR3 protein, CDR3 DNA. The D gene is left open where the match is weak. Part of the rows lack a size; the others show once, few, many or a class for expanded clones.

>TRBJ1-1|.|.|TRBV7-9
CASSLGGQNTEAFF
TGTGCCAGCAGCTTAGGAGGCCAGAACACTGAAGCTTTCTTT
>TRBJ1-2|.|.|TRBV3-1/TRBV3-2
CASSRRQTRINYGYTF
TGTGCCAGCAGCCGCCGACAAACACGAATTAACTATGGCTACACCTTC
>TRBJ2-3|.|.|TRBV10-2
CASSQGADTQYF
TGCGCCAGCAGTCAGGGTGCAGATACGCAGTATTTT
>TRBJ1-5|TRBD1|few|TRBV2
CASQAGQGTNQPQHF
TGTGCCAGCCAGGCCGGACAGGGGACCAATCAGCCCCAGCATTTT
>TRBJ1-2|.|.|TRBV30
CAWSVGGGYTF
TGTGCCTGGAGTGTGGGGGGTGGCTACACCTTC
>TRBJ1-2|.|.|TRBV6-5
CASSPKGGPVGYTF
TGTGCCAGCAGTCCTAAGGGGGGACCGGTAGGCTACACCTTC
>TRBJ2-3|.|.|TRBV15
CATSRDEYTQYF
TGTGCCACCAGCAGAGACGAATATACGCAGTATTTT
>TRBJ2-7|TRBD2|.|TRBV7-9
CASSSILTSGTYEQYF
TGTGCCAGCAGCTCCATCCTGACTAGCGGAACCTACGAGCAGTACTTC
>TRBJ2-1|.|.|TRBV7-2
CASSRLNEQFF
TGTGCCAGCAGCCGCCTGAATGAGCAGTTCTTC
>TRBJ2-7|TRBD1|.|TRBV18
CASSPVPGTGPYEQYF
TGTGCCAGCTCGCCTGTCCCCGGGACAGGGCCCTACGAGCAGTACTTC
>TRBJ1-3|TRBD1|few|TRBV7-8
CASSLEDRGGNTIYF
TGTGCCAGCAGCCTAGAAGACAGGGGTGGAAACACCATATATTTT
>TRBJ2-7|.|.|TRBV3-1/TRBV3-2
CASSQDVSYEQYF
TGTGCCAGCAGCCAAGATGTCTCCTACGAGCAGTACTTC
>TRBJ1-2|TRBD1|.|TRBV6-4
CASSEGQGYGYTF
TGTGCCAGCAGTGAAGGACAGGGCTATGGCTACACCTTC
>TRBJ2-1|TRBD2|.|TRBV9
CASSVYGASGSYNEQFF
TGTGCCAGCAGCGTTTACGGGGCTAGCGGCTCGTACAATGAGCAGTTCTTC
>TRBJ2-3|.|.|TRBV5-8
CASSLSRDTQYF
TGTGCCAGCAGCTTGTCCCGAGATACGCAGTATTTT
>TRBJ2-1|TRBD2|few|TRBV6-2/TRBV6-3
CASSGGLAGVGEQFF
TGTGCCAGCAGTGGGGGACTAGCGGGAGTAGGTGAGCAGTTCTTC
>TRBJ1-6|TRBD1|.|TRBV5-5
CASSSGTGNSPLHF
TGTGCCAGCAGCTCCGGGACAGGGAATTCACCCCTCCACTTT
>TRBJ2-4|.|.|TRBV2
CASSKNGQSTDIQYF
TGTGCCAGCAGTAAAAACGGACAGTCTACGGACATTCAGTACTTC
>TRBJ1-3|.|.|TRBV3-1/TRBV3-2
CASSPPRTSGNTIYF
TGTGCCAGCAGCCCGCCCCGAACCTCAGGAAACACCATATATTTT
>TRBJ2-1|TRBD2|.|TRBV5-1
CASSAGLANNEQFF
TGCGCCAGCAGCGCAGGACTAGCGAACAATGAGCAGTTCTTC
>TRBJ1-2|.|.|TRBV10-3
CAISLGLMDGYTF
TGTGCCATCAGTCTGGGACTGATGGATGGCTACACCTTC
>TRBJ1-3|.|few|TRBV11-2
CASSPRTVTGNTIYF
TGTGCCAGCAGCCCTCGGACAGTTACTGGAAACACCATATATTTT
>TRBJ2-7|.|.|TRBV7-9
CASSPPGPATYEQYF
TGTGCCAGCAGCCCACCGGGTCCGGCCACCTACGAGCAGTACTTC
>TRBJ1-4|TRBD1|once|TRBV3-1/TRBV3-2
CASRPDRDYEKLFF
TGTGCCAGCAGACCCGACAGGGATTATGAAAAACTGTTTTTT
>TRBJ1-2|.|once|TRBV12-3/TRBV12-4
CASSFMADYGYTF
TGTGCCAGCAGTTTTATGGCAGACTATGGCTACACCTTC
>TRBJ1-1|.|.|TRBV5-4
CASSFDRRNTEAFF
TGTGCCAGCAGCTTTGACAGGCGGAACACTGAAGCTTTCTTT